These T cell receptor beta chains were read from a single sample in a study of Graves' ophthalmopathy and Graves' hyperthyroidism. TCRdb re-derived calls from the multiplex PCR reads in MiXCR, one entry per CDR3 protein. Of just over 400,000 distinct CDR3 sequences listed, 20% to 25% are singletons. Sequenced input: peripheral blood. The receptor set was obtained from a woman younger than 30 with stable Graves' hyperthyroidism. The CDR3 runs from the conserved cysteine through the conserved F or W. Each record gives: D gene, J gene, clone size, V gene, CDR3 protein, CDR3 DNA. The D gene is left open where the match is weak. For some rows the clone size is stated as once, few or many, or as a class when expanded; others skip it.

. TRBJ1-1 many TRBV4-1 CASSHSWKNTEAFF TGCGCCAGCAGCCATTCATGGAAAAACACTGAAGCTTTCTTT
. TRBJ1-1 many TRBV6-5 CASSYGGENTEAFF TGTGCCAGCAGTTACGGTGGCGAGAACACTGAAGCTTTCTTT
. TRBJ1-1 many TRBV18 CASSPIQWLMNTEAFF TGTGCCAGCTCACCAATCCAATGGCTCATGAACACTGAAGCTTTCTTT
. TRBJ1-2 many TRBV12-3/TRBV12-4 CASSLDGHQGGYTF TGTGCCAGCAGTTTGGATGGTCATCAGGGTGGCTACACCTTC
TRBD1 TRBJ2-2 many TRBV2 CASRGTASTGELFF TGTGCCAGCAGGGGGACAGCCAGTACCGGGGAGCTGTTTTTT
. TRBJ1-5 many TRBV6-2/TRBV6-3 CASSYHSPRPNQPQHF TGTGCCAGCAGTTACCATAGCCCCCGGCCCAATCAGCCCCAGCATTTT
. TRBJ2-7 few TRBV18 CASSPPGRGNYEQYF TGTGCCAGCTCACCACCGGGACGGGGGAACTACGAGCAGTACTTC
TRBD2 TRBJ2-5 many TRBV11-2 CASSLDPTSGSETQYF TGTGCCAGCAGCTTAGACCCTACTAGCGGGAGTGAGACCCAGTACTTC
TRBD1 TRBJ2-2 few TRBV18 CASRGTGTSGELFF TGTGCCAGCCGTGGGACAGGGACGTCCGGGGAGCTGTTTTTT
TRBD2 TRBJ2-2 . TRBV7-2 CASSFAGTKNTGELFF TGTGCCAGCAGCTTCGCCGGGACTAAGAACACCGGGGAGCTGTTTTTT
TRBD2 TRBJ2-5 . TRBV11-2 CASSDGTSGGRETQYF TGTGCCAGCAGCGACGGGACTAGCGGGGGCCGGGAGACCCAGTACTTC
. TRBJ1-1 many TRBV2 CASKNSANTEAFF TGTGCCAGCAAAAACTCAGCAAACACTGAAGCTTTCTTT
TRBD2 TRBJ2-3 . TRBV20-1 CSARDQGTGLAGVGTQYF TGCAGTGCTAGAGATCAGGGGACGGGGCTAGCGGGAGTAGGGACGCAGTATTTT
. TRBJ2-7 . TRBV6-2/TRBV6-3 CASSYAGLLSYEQYF TGTGCCAGCAGTTACGCCGGGCTCCTCTCCTACGAGCAGTACTTC
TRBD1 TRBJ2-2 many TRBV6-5 CASSSTGTVDTGELFF TGTGCCAGCAGTTCAACCGGGACAGTTGACACCGGGGAGCTGTTTTTT
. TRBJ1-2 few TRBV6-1 CASRDIATGYTF TGTGCCAGCAGGGACATCGCTACGGGCTACACCTTC
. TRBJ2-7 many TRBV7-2 CASSSDRNSYEQYF TGTGCCAGCAGCTCAGACAGGAACTCCTACGAGCAGTACTTC
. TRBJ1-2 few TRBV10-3 CAISEGGSYGYTF TGTGCCATCAGTGAGGGGGGCAGCTATGGCTACACCTTC
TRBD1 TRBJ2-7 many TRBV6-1 CASSAHARTGGVRSAYF TGTGCCAGCAGTGCCCACGCCAGGACAGGGGGCGTCCGCAGCGCGTACTTC